This T cell receptor beta chain appears in the sequencing data of a study of identical twins. Whole-study results and caveats: The conclusions drew on cross-sectional statistical analysis instead of tracking the same donors.

TCRdb reanalysed the 5' RACE reads using MiXCR and keeps one entry per CDR3 protein. The sample has approximately 1.8 million distinct CDR3 sequences; around 29% are singletons. This clonotype appeared a few times. Its antigen is as yet unknown. CDR1 and CDR2 (germline): SGHRS, YFSETQ. Between the trimmed V and J ends, which lost 0 bases and 6 bases, there was a span of 7 bases. The CDR3 sequence is 13 residues long. The clonotype originates from a newborn girl in good health. Sequencing used cord blood. The chain employs TRBV5-1 and TRBJ2-1; D unclear. As DNA, the CDR3 is TGCGCCAGCAGCTTGGTTCACCCCAATGAGCAGTTCTTC. This codes for CASSLVHPNEQFF.